Each of the 3 T cell receptor beta chains below was sequenced from the same sample in a study of a mutant IDH1 vaccine in newly diagnosed glioma. These TCRs' antigens remain unknown. Time point denoted: week 47, end of study. It was 300 ug of mutant IDH1 20-mer peptide that made up each vaccine dose, given with topical imiquimod. The data were produced by immunoSEQ multiplex PCR, yet TCRdb's version contains in-frame clones alone and is incomplete. The table records 77,000 or so clones, 75% to 90% of them present only once. The sample here was PBMCs, taken from a glioma patient whose treatment included an IDH1 peptide vaccine. The receptors come from a man aged 35 to 55 with glioma.

This clone has a handful of counts. The chain employs TRBV2 and TRBJ1-1; TRBD1 might be the D (5 bases). This CDR3 has 11 amino acids. Germline V gene data show CDR1 as SNHLY and CDR2 as FYNNEI. Trimming shortened V by 3 bases and J by 6 bases, and 5 bases separated the two germline ends. CDR3 amino acids: CASSETAEAFF. CDR3 coding DNA: TGTGCCAGCAGTGAGACAGCTGAAGCTTTCTTT.

The V and J genes are TRBV6-6 and TRBJ2-5, with D perhaps TRBD1 (6 bases). The V gene lost 8 bases and the J gene lost 1 base, with 14 bases spanning the gap. Per the germline V gene, CDR1 is MNHNY and CDR2 is SVGAGI (reference sequence). CDR3 length equals 14 residues. DNA for the CDR3: TGTGCCAGCGGATCTCCCAGGGGCCAAGAGACCCAGTACTTC. Its protein is CASGSPRGQETQYF.

The chain joins TRBV18 to TRBJ1-1; no definite D call. V was trimmed by 3 bases and J by 0 bases, leaving 5 bases between them. The CDR3 spans 13 residues. From germline, CDR1 is KGHSH and CDR2 LQKENI. The CDR3 protein is CASSPIMNTEAFF. The CDR3 bases are TGTGCCAGCTCACCCATAATGAACACTGAAGCTTTCTTT. The entire variable domain, with the rest obtained from reference TRBV18 and TRBJ1-1, is as follows: NAGVMQNPRHLVRRRGQEARLRCSPMKGHSHVYWYRQLPEEGLKFMVYLQKENIIDESGMPKERFSAEFPKEGPSILRIQQVVRGDSAAYFCASSPIMNTEAFFGQGTRLTVV.